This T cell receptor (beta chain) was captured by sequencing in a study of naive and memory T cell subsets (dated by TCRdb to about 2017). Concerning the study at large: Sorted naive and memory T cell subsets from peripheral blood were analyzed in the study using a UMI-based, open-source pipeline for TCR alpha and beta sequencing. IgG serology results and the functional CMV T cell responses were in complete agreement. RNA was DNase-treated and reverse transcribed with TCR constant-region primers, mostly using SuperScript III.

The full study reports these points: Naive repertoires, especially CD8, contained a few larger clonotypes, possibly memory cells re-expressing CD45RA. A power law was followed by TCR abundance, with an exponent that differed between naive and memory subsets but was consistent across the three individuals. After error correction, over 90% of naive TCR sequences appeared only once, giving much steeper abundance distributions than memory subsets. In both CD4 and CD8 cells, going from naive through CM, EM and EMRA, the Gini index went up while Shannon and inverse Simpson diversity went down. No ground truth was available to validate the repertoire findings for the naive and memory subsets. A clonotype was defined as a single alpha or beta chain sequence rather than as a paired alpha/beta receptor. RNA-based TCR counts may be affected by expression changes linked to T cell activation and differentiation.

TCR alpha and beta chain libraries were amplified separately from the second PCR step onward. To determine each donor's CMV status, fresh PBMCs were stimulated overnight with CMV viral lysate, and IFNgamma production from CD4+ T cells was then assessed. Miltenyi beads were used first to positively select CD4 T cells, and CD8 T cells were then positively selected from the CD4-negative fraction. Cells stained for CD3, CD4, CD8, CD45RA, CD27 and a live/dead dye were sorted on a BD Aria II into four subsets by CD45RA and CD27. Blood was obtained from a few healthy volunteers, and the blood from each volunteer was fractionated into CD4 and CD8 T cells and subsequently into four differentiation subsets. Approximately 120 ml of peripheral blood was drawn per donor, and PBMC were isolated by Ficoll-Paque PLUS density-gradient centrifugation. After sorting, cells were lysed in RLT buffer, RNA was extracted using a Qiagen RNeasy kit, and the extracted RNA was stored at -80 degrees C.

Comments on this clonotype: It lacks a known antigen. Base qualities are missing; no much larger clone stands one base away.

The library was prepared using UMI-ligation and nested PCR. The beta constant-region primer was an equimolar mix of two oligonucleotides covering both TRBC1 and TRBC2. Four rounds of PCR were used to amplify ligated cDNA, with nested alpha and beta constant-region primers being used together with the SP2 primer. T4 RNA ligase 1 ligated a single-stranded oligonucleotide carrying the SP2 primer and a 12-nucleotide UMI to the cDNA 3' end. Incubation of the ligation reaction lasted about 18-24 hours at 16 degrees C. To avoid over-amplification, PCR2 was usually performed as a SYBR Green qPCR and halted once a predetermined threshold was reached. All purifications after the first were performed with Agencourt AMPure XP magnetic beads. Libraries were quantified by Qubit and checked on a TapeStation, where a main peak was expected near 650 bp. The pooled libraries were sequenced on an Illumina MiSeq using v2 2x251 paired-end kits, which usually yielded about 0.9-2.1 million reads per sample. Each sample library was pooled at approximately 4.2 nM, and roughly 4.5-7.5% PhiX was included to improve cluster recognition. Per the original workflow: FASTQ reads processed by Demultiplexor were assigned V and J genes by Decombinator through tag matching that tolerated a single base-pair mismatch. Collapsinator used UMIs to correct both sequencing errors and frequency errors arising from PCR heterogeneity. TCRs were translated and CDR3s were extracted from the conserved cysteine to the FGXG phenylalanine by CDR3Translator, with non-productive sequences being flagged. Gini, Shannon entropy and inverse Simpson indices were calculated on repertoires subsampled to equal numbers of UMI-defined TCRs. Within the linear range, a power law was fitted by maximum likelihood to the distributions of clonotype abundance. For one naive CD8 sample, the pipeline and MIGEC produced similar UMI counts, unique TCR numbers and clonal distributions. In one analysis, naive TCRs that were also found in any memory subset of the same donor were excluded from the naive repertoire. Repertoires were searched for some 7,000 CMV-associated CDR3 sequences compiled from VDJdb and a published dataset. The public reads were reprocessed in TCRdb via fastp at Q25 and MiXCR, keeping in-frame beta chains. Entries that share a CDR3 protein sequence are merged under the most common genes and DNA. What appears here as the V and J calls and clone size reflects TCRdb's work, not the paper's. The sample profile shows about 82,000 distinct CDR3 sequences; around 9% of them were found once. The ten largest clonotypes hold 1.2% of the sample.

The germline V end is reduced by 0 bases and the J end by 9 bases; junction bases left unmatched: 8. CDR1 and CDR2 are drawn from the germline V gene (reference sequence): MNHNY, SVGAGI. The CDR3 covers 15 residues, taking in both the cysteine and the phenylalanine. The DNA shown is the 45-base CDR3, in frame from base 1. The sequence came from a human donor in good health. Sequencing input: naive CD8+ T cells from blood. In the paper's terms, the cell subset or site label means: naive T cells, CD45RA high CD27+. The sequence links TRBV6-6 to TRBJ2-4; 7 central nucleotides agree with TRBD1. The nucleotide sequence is TGTGCCAGCAGTTACTCCGGACAGGAAAGGGGCATTCAGTACTTC. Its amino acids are CASSYSGQERGIQYF.